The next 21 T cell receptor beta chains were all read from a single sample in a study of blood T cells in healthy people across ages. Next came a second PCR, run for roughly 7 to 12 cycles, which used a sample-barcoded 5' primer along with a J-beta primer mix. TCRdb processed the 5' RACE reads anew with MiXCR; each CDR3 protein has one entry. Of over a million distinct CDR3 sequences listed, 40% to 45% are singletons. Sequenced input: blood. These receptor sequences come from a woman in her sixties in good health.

The CDR3 spells CSASVAGGYTQYF. The CDR3 DNA reads TGCAGTGCTAGCGTAGCGGGAGGATATACGCAGTATTTT. The J gene is TRBJ2-3, the V gene TRBV20-1, with 10 bases identical to TRBD2. The V gene's germline CDR1 is DFQATT and CDR2 SNEGSKA (reference sequence). The CDR3 totals 13 residues. With 3 bases clipped from V and 7 bases from J, the junction kept 4 bases outside the gene matches.

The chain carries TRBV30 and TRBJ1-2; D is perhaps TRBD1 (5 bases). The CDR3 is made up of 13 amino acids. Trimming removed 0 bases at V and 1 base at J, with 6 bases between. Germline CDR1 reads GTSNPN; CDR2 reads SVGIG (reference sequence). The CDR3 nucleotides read TGTGCCTGGAGTGTGGGGGTTAACTATGGCTACACCTTC. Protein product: CAWSVGVNYGYTF.

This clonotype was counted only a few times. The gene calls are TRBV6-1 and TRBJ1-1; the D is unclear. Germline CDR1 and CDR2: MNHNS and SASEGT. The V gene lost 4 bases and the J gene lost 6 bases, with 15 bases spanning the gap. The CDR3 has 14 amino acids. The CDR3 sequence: CASSASFGSPEAFF. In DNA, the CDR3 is TGTGCCAGCAGTGCCTCGTTCGGGTCGCCTGAAGCTTTCTTT.

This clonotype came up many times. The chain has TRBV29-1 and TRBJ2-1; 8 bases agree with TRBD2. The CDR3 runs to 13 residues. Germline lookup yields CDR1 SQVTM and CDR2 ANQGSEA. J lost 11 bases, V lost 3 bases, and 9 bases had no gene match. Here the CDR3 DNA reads TGCAGCGTTGATGCGGGAGGAAGTTCTCAGCAGTTCTTC. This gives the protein CSVDAGGSSQQFF.

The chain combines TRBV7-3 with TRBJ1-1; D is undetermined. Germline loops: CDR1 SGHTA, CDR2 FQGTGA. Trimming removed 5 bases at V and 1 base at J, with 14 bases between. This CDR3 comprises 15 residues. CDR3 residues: CASSAEDSKNTEAFF. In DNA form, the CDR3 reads TGTGCCAGCAGCGCCGAAGATAGCAAGAACACTGAAGCTTTCTTT.

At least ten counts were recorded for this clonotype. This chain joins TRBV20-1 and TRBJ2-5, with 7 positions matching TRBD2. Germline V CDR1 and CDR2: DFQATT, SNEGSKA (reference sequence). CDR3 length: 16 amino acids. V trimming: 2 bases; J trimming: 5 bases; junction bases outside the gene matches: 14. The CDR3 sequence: CSARFPSGASGETQYF. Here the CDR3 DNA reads TGCAGTGCTAGATTCCCTAGCGGAGCTAGTGGTGAGACCCAGTACTTC.

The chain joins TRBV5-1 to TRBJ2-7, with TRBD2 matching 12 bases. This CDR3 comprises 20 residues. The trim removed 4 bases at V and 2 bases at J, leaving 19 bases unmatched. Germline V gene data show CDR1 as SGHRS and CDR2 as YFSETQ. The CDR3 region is CASSTGWGALAGGPPYEQYF. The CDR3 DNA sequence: TGCGCCAGCAGCACCGGCTGGGGGGCACTAGCGGGAGGTCCTCCCTACGAGCAGTACTTC.

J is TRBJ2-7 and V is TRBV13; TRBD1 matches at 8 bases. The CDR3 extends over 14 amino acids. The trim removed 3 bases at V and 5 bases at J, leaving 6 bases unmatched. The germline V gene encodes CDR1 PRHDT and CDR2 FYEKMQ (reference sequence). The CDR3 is CASSFQGAFDEQYF. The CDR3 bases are TGTGCCAGCAGCTTTCAGGGGGCTTTCGACGAGCAGTACTTC.

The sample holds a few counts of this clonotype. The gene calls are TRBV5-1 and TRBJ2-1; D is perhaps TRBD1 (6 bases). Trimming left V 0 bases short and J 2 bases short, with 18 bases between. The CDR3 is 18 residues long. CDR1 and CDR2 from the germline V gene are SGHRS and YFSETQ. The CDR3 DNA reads TGCGCCAGCAGCTTGGAGCTCAGGGGAGAGGTAACCTACAATGAGCAGTTCTTC. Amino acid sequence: CASSLELRGEVTYNEQFF.

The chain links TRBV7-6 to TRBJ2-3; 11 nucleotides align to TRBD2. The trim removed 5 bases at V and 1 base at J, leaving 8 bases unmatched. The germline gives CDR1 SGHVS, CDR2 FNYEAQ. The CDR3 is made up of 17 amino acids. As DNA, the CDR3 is TGTGCCAGCAGCATTAGCGGGAGGGGGGGCCGCACAGATACGCAGTATTTT. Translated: CASSISGRGGRTDTQYF.

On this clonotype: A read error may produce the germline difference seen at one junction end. The CDR3 loop reads CAGSSGSQNYNEQFF. The CDR3 nucleotides are TGTGCCGGCAGCTCCGGCAGCCAGAACTACAATGAGCAGTTCTTC. The gene calls are TRBV7-6 and TRBJ2-1; D uncertain. Germline CDR1 is SGHVS and CDR2 is FNYEAQ. The CDR3 has 15 residues.

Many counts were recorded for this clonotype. The CDR3 bases are TGCAGTGCTGAAAGGACTAGCGGGACTTACGAGCAGTACTTC. Its protein product is CSAERTSGTYEQYF. The rearrangement joins TRBV20-1 to TRBJ2-7; TRBD2 matches at 12 bases. V was pared by 5 bases and J by 4 bases, with 6 bases of the junction left unmatched. The CDR3 loop spans 14 amino acids. CDR1 DFQATT and CDR2 SNEGSKA come from the germline V gene (reference sequence).

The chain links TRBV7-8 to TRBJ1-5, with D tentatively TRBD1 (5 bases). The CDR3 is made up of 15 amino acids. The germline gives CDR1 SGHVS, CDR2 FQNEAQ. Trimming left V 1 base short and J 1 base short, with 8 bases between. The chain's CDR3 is CASSLVWGSNQPQHF. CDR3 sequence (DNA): TGTGCCAGCAGCTTAGTGTGGGGCAGCAATCAGCCCCAGCATTTT.

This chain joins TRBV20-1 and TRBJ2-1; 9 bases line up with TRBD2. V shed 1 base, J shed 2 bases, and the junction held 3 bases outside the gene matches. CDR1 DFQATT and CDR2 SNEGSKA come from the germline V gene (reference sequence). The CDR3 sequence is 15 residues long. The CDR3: CSARAPSGAYNEQFF. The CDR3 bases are TGCAGTGCTAGAGCTCCTAGCGGGGCCTACAATGAGCAGTTCTTC.

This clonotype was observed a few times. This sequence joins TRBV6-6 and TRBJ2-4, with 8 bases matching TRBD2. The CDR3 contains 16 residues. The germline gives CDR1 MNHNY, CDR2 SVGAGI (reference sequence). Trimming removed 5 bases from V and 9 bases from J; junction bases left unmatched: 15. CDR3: CASSTIAGRQYRIQYF. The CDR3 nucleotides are TGTGCCAGCAGTACCATAGCGGGACGGCAATATCGCATTCAGTACTTC.

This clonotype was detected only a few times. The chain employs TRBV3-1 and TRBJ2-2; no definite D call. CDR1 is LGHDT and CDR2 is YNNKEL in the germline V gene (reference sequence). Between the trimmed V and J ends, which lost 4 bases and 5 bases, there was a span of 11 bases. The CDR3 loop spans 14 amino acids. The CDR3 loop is CASSRSATTGELFF. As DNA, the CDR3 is TGTGCCAGCAGCCGTTCAGCAACGACCGGGGAGCTGTTTTTT.

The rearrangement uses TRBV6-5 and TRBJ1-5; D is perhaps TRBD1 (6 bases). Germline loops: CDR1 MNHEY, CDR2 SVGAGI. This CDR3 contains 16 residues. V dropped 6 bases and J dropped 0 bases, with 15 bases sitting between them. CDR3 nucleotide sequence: TGTGCCAGCAGAAGGACAGTGAGGAATAGCAATCAGCCCCAGCATTTT. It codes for CASRRTVRNSNQPQHF.

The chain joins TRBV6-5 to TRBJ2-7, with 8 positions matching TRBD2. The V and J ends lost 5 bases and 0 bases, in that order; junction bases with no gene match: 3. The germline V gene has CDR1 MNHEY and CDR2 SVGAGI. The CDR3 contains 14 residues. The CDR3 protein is CASSIAGISYEQYF. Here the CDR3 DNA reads TGTGCCAGCAGTATAGCGGGAATCTCCTACGAGCAGTACTTC.

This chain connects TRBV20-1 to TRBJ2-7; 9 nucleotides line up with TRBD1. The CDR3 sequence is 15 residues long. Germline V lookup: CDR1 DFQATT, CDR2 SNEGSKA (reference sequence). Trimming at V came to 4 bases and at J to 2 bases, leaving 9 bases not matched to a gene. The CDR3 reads CSANDRGKAPYEQYF. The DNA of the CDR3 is TGCAGTGCTAACGACAGGGGGAAGGCCCCCTACGAGCAGTACTTC.

CDR3 amino acids: CASSLAIGTSGSSYEQFF. DNA of the CDR3: TGTGCCAGCAGCTTAGCTATCGGGACTAGCGGGAGCTCCTACGAGCAGTTCTTC. V usage is TRBV11-1 and J usage is TRBJ2-1, with TRBD2 matching 14 bases. CDR1 SGHAT and CDR2 FQDESV come from the germline V gene (reference sequence). This CDR3 comprises 18 residues. Trimming took 0 bases from V and 10 from J; bases not matched to a gene: 11.

CDR3 sequence (DNA): TGTGCCAGCAGTTTGTGGGCGGGAGGGGCGGATGAGCAGTTCTTC. It yields the protein CASSLWAGGADEQFF. The chain combines TRBV12-3 or TRBV12-4 with TRBJ2-1; 9 bases are a match to TRBD2. The CDR3 covers 15 residues. The V segment lost 3 bases and the J segment 8 bases; nucleotides outside the gene matches: 8.